This T cell receptor (beta chain) was identified during a study of shared clonotypes between healthy human individuals (TCRdb year 2020). Regarding the research as a whole: Three men and a couple of women, aged 18 to 49 years, made up the cohort. For each donor, three plates each were used for CD4 naive and CD4 memory, two plates were used for CD8 naive, and one plate was used for CD8 memory. Blood TCR repertoires of five healthy adults were deeply sequenced to estimate repertoire size and the extent of clonotype sharing between individuals. Libraries were prepared and TCR repertoires were sequenced by different laboratories using diverse techniques, in order to increase sequencing depth and limit assay-specific biases. Leukapheresis yielded between about 0.94 and 8.9 billion PBMCs per donor.

The research as a whole found: Estimated clonotype richness was generally larger for naive than for memory subsets. Higher generation probabilities were observed for clonotypes shared by all four sorted-subset donors than for non-shared clonotypes. Only blood was sampled, and tissue TCR repertoires likely differ from those in blood. Incomplete sequencing was indicated by rarefaction of sorted-subset datasets, despite the large sequencing depth. Across a handful of donors, roughly 5.1% of naive CD4, 3% to 3.5% of naive CD8, under 2.5% of memory CD4, and roughly 0.41% of memory CD8 clonotypes were shared. Based on pairwise subsampling, the degree of clonotype sharing among donors was expected to be affected by sequencing depth. The genetic and exposure-history diversity represented was limited by the small number of donors.

In the case of this clone: There is no known antigen for this receptor. Per-base quality was not reported, and no clone a single base away is much larger than it.

V loses 3 bases, J loses 4 bases, and the germline ends lie 12 bases apart. For CDR1 and CDR2, the germline V gene (reference sequence) lists MNHEY and SMNVEV. Counted from cysteine to phenylalanine, this CDR3 has 14 amino acids. This entry keeps only the CDR3 DNA: 42 bases, framed from base 1. Using the deep immunoSEQ assay, TCR CDR3 regions were amplified from genomic DNA by multiplex PCR. Extracted genomic DNA from each cell subset was distributed evenly across all wells of several immunoSEQ 96-well plates, and each plate was treated as a replicate. For sorted subsets, 150 to 200 ng genomic DNA, equal to about 30,000 T cell genomes, was loaded into each replicate PCR. The purified libraries were quantified using a Qubit 3.0 fluorometer, sized with a Bioanalyzer 2100, and then quantified again using the KAPA Library Quantification kit. Each immunoSEQ 96-well plate was sequenced on its own single-read 150-cycle Illumina NextSeq 550 flow cell. Under the source paper's analysis protocol: The immunoSEQ output contained only junctional sequences without quality scores, so filtering could not match that applied to full-length reads. Sequences were annotated with PyIR, a Python wrapper for IgBLAST v1.9, using IMGT germline references to assign V/J genes and CDR3. Reads with weak V/J assignments (E-value above 1e-6), missing CDR3, stop codons, out-of-frame junctions, or ambiguous translated residues were removed. V3J clonotypes were defined by identical inferred V gene, J gene, and CDR3 amino acid sequence. To compute the percentage overlap between repertoires, the number of shared unique clonotypes was divided by the size of the smaller repertoire. Richness of each repertoire was evaluated using RTK rarefaction, the Chao1 estimator, and Recon v2.1 estimates of unobserved clonotypes. Generation probabilities for all TCRbeta clonotypes obtained by the gDNA method from several donors were computed using OLGA. This is the immuneACCESS table as TCRdb keeps it, with only in-frame sequences that have V and J called. A part of the clones is gone; compared with another copy, unresolved V genes explain less than half, and the rest is unexplained. V and J calls and clone size are as listed in that table; D and trimming were resolved from the DNA. The sample records a few million clones, about 94% of which are singletons. The top ten clones comprise roughly 1.7% of the sample.

For the CD8 naive samples, CD45RO-negative cells were positively selected for CCR7, yielding a CD45RA+CCR7+ population from which TemRA cells were excluded. Donors were healthy HIV-negative adults with no recently reported acute infections or vaccinations. Every donor was a Caucasian adult living in Nashville, Tennessee, USA. After blood collection by leukapheresis, PBMCs were isolated using Ficoll-Histopaque density gradient centrifugation and then cryopreserved in the vapor phase of liquid nitrogen. Analytical flow cytometry was used to check the purity and quantity of every magnetically sorted T cell population. Each sorted fraction had its genomic DNA isolated and then quantified by UV absorbance on a Nanodrop 2000c.

This sequence was found in a man younger than 35 in good health. Some clones in this sample may be carry-over from other donors' samples. The sequence joins TRBV27 to TRBJ1-1, with the identity of the D gene unclear. What was sequenced was naive CD8+ T cells from PBMCs. The label giving this sample's cell subset or site can be read as: CD45RA+CCR7+. CDR3 loop: CASSFGGGVTEAFF. The DNA is as follows: TGTGCCAGCAGTTTCGGAGGTGGGGTCACTGAAGCTTTCTTT.